Shown below are 10 T cell receptor beta chains from a single sample sequenced in a study of T cell responses to AZD1222 COVID-19 vaccine. Only in-frame clones appear in the TCRdb table, and some are missing; sequencing was by immunoSEQ multiplex PCR. The data show 99,000 or so clones, roughly nine tenths seen once. Sequencing was performed on peripheral blood, taken 28 days after the second dose of the MenACWY control vaccine. Source of these receptors: an adult who received the MenACWY meningococcal vaccine as a control.

The chain uses TRBV15 and TRBJ1-2, with 8 nucleotides matching TRBD1. The CDR3 consists of 15 residues. V lost 7 bases to trimming and J lost 1 base; unmatched junction nucleotides: 8. CDR1 is LNHNV and CDR2 is YYDKDF in the germline V gene (reference sequence). CDR3 residues: CATNAPGQVNYGYTF. The CDR3 bases are TGTGCCACCAACGCTCCGGGACAGGTTAACTATGGCTACACCTTC.

The chain employs TRBV19 and TRBJ2-7, with D perhaps matching TRBD1 (6 bases). Trimming took off 4 bases at V and 3 bases at J, with 16 bases between the two ends. The CDR3 is made up of 15 amino acids. Germline CDR1 is LNHDA and CDR2 is SQIVND (reference sequence). CDR3 bases: TGTGCCAGTAGTAAAGCGTTGGGACACCACTACGAGCAGTACTTC. Protein: CASSKALGHHYEQYF. The whole variable domain, filled in from reference TRBV19 and TRBJ2-7, reads DGGITQSPKYLFRKEGQNVTLSCEQNLNHDAMYWYRQDPGQGLRLIYYSQIVNDFQKGDIAEGYSVSREKKESFPLTVTSAQKNPTAFYLCASSKALGHHYEQYFGPGTRLTVT.

This clone has only one observation. The chain employs TRBV11-3 and TRBJ2-2, with TRBD2 identical over 7 bases. This CDR3 is 15 amino acids long. Losses at the gene ends were 3 bases for V and 4 bases for J; bases not matched to a gene: 5. Germline CDR1 is SGHNT and CDR2 is YENEEA. CDR3 DNA: TGTGCCAGCAGCTTCCGGGGGGTTGGCACCGGGGAGCTGTTTTTT. Translating gives CASSFRGVGTGELFF.

This rearrangement joins TRBV11-2 to TRBJ1-1, with D perhaps matching TRBD1 (6 bases). Germline V gives CDR1 SGHAT, CDR2 FQNNGV. V was pared by 3 bases and J by 1 base, with 9 bases between. The CDR3 contains 14 residues. CDR3 loop: CASSFSGANTEAFF. The DNA for the CDR3 is TGTGCCAGCAGCTTTTCGGGGGCGAACACTGAAGCTTTCTTT.

The chain employs TRBV18 and TRBJ1-2; 7 bases map to TRBD1. This CDR3 is 16 amino acids long. V dropped 1 base and J dropped 4; count of bases not matched to a gene: 9. Germline V gene lookup returns CDR1 KGHSH and CDR2 LQKENI. CDR3 in amino acids: CASSPRETGSPYGYTF. CDR3 in DNA: TGTGCCAGCTCACCACGAGAGACAGGGTCGCCCTATGGCTACACCTTC.

This chain uses TRBV12-3 or TRBV12-4 with TRBJ1-5; 7 bases match TRBD1. The ends lost 5 bases at V and 4 bases at J; junction bases unmatched: 2. The length of the CDR3 is 13 residues. Here the CDR3 DNA reads TGTGCCAGCAGTGGACAGGAAAATCAGCCCCAGCATTTT. Its protein product is CASSGQENQPQHF.

The gene calls are TRBV7-3 and TRBJ2-1, with D possibly TRBD2 on 7 matching bases. The CDR3 consists of 18 residues. Trimming shortened V by 6 bases and J by 9 bases, and 30 bases separated the two germline ends. Germline V gene data show CDR1 as SGHTA and CDR2 as FQGTGA. CDR3 region: CASRRGGTIGDAASEQFF. CDR3 in DNA: TGTGCCAGCAGGAGGGGGGGAACTATCGGTGATGCAGCAAGTGAGCAGTTCTTC.

The rearrangement joins TRBV12-3 or TRBV12-4 to TRBJ2-7; 8 bases align to TRBD1. Trimming cost V 5 bases and J 3 bases; bases outside gene matches: 3. The CDR3 length is 13 residues. CDR3 region: CASSPGGIYEQYF. DNA of the CDR3: TGTGCCAGCAGTCCAGGGGGCATCTACGAGCAGTACTTC.

V and J are TRBV5-6 and TRBJ2-5, with 12 bases lining up with TRBD1. The CDR3 is made up of 15 amino acids. V lost 3 bases, J lost 5 bases, and 5 bases stayed unmatched. CDR1 is SGHDT and CDR2 is YYEEEE in the germline V gene. This CDR3 reads CASSSRDRGHETQYF. The CDR3 DNA sequence: TGTGCCAGCAGCTCGAGGGACAGGGGGCACGAGACCCAGTACTTC.

The CDR3 loop is CASSLPGQGIVKTQYF. CDR3 coding DNA: TGTGCCAGCAGCTTACCGGGACAGGGAATAGTAAAGACCCAGTACTTC. This chain links TRBV7-9 with TRBJ2-5, with TRBD1 matching 9 bases. This CDR3 is 16 amino acids long. The V segment lost 2 bases and the J segment 6 bases; nucleotides outside the gene matches: 10. Germline V gene lookup returns CDR1 SEHNR and CDR2 FQNEAQ (reference sequence).